The clone carrying this T cell receptor beta chain has just a few counts. This record comes from a study of shared T cell receptors in the human thymus. Assay used: immunoSEQ multiplex PCR; TCRdb lists only in-frame clones, some missing. The profile shows just under 550,000 clones, about four fifths of them singletons. The CDR3 totals 15 residues. The V gene lost 0 bases and the J gene lost 7 bases, with 15 bases spanning the gap. In germline, CDR1 is SGHAT, CDR2 FQNNGV. The same sample was also studied in work on human thymus T cells.

What was sequenced was thymocytes. This chain joins TRBV11-2 and TRBJ1-2, with D unclear. The clonotype originates from a boy younger than two with a congenital heart defect. CDR3 nucleotides: TGTGCCAGCAGCTTAGATCATCCGGGAGAGTTTGGCTACACCTTC. It is translated as CASSLDHPGEFGYTF.